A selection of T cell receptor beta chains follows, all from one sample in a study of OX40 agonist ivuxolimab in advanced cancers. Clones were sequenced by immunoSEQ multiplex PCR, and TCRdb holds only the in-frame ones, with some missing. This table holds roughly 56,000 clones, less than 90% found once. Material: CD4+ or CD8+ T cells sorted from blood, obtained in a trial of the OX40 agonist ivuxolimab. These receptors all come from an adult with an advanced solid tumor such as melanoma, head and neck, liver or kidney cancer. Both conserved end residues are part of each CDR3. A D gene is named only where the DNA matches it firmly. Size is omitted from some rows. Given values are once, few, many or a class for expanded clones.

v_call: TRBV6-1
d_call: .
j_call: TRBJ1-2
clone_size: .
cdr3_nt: TGTGCCAGCGGGCGGGGTAACTATGGCTACACCTTC
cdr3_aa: CASGRGNYGYTF

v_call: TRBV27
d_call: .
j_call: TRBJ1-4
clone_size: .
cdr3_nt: TGTGCCAGCAAACTACAGGGTATTTCGACTAATGAAAAACTGTTTTTT
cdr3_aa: CASKLQGISTNEKLFF

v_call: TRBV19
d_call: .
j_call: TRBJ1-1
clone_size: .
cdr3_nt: TGTGCCAGTAGTGCGCGAGCCATCGAAAACACTGAAGCTTTCTTT
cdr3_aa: CASSARAIENTEAFF

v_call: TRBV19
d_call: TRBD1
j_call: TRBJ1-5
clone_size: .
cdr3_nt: TGTGCCAGTAGTGCCCGACAGGGGCCCTCGCCCCAGCATTTT
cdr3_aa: CASSARQGPSPQHF

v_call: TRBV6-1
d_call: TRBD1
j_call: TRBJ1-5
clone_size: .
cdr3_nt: TGTGCCAGCAGGGTGACAGGGATGAGCAATCAGCCCCAGCATTTT
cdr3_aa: CASRVTGMSNQPQHF

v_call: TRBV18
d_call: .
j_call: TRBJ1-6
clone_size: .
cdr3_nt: TGTGCCAGCTCGCTCTATAATTCACCCCTCCACTTT
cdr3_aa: CASSLYNSPLHF

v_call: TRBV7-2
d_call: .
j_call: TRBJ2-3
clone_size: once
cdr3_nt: TGTGCCAGCAGCTTGATGGGCACAGATACGCAGTATTTT
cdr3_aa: CASSLMGTDTQYF

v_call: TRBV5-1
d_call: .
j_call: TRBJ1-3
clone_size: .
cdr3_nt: TGCGCCAGCAGCTTGGGACAGGGAAACACCATATATTTT
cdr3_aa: CASSLGQGNTIYF

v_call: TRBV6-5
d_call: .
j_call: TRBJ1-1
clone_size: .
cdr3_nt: TGTGCCAGCAGCCCTAACGACAGAAACACTGAAGCTTTCTTT
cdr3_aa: CASSPNDRNTEAFF

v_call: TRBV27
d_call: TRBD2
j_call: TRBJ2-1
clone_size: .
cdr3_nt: TGTGCCAGCAGTCCTAGGCCCCTAGCGGGAGAAAGGGGCAATGAGCAGTTCTTC
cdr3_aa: CASSPRPLAGERGNEQFF

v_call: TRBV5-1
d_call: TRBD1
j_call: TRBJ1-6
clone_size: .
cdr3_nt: TGCGCCAGCAGCCCCGGACAGGGGAATCGGCCAAATTCACCCCTCCACTTT
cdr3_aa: CASSPGQGNRPNSPLHF

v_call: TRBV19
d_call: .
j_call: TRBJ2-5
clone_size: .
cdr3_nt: TGTGCCAGCGCGACGCTAGGCTCGCAAGAGACCCAGTACTTC
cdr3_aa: CASATLGSQETQYF

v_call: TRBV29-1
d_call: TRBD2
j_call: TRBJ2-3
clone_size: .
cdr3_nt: TGCAGCGTAATAAAAAGCGGGGTGGGTGATACGCAGTATTTT
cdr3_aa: CSVIKSGVGDTQYF

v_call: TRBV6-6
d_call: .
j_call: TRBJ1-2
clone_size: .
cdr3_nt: TGTGCCAGCAGTTACTCGCGGACCGTGTATGGCTACACCTTC
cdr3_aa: CASSYSRTVYGYTF

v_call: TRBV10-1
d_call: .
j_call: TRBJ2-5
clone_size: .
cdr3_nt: TGCGCCGGCTCGTTGAGCGGCCCCAATGAGACCCAGTACTTC
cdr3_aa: CAGSLSGPNETQYF

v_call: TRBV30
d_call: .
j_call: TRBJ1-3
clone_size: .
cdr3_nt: TGTGCCTGGAGTGGTCCCAGCTCTGGAAACACCATATATTTT
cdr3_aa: CAWSGPSSGNTIYF

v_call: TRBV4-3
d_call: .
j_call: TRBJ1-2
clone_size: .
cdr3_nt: TGCGCCAGCAGCCAAGTGCCCGGGGGCAGCTATGGCTACACCTTC
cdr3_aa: CASSQVPGGSYGYTF

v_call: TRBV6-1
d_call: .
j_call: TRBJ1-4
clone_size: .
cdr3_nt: TGTGCCAGCAGTGAGGAGGTAGTAGATGAAAAACTGTTTTTT
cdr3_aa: CASSEEVVDEKLFF

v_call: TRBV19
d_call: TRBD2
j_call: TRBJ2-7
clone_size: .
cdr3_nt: TGTGCCAGTAGTCCCCACACACTAGCGGGAGCCGCCGAGCAGTACTTC
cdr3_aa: CASSPHTLAGAAEQYF

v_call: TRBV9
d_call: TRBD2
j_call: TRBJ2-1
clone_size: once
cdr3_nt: TGTGCCAGCAGCGCCCGACTAGCTGAATACAATGAGCAGTTCTTC
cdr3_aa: CASSARLAEYNEQFF

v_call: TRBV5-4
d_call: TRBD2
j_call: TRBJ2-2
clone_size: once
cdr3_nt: TGTGCCAGCAGCTCCGGGGCCGGACTAGCGGGAGGTAGCACCGGGGAGCTGTTTTTT
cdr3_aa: CASSSGAGLAGGSTGELFF

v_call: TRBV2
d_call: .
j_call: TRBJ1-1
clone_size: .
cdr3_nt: TGTGCCAGCAGTGAACCCCGGGACACTGAAGCTTTCTTT
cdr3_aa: CASSEPRDTEAFF

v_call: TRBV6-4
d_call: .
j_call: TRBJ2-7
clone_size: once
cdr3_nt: TGTGCCAGCGGCCTAGGGTACTGCTACGAGCAGTACTTC
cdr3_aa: CASGLGYCYEQYF

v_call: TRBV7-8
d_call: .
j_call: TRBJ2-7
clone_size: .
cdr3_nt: TGTGCCAGCAGCCCTATACTAGCTTCCTACGAGCAGTACTTC
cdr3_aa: CASSPILASYEQYF

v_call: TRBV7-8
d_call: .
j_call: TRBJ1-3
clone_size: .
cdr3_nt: TGTGCCAGCAGCTTGTCTCGGCTCCTCTCTGGAAACACCATATATTTT
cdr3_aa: CASSLSRLLSGNTIYF

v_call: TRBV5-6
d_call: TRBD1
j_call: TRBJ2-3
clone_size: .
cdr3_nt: TGTGCCAGCAGCCCGACAGGGGGCACAGATACGCAGTATTTT
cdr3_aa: CASSPTGGTDTQYF

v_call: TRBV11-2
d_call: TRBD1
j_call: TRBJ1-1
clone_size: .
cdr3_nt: TGTGCCAGCAGCCGCACACCCTGGGACAGCCCGAACACTGAAGCTTTCTTT
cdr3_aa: CASSRTPWDSPNTEAFF

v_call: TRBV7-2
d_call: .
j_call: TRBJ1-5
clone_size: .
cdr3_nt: TGTGCCAGCAGCAAAGAGGGGTGGAGCAATCAGCCCCAGCATTTT
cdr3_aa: CASSKEGWSNQPQHF

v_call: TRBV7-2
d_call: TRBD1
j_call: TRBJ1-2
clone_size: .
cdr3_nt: TGTGCCAGCAGCTTACACTACAGGGGGCGAAGTGACTATGGCTACACCTTC
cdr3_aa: CASSLHYRGRSDYGYTF

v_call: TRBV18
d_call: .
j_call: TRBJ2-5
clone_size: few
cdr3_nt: TGTGCCAGCTCACCGGGACTGAAAGAGACCCAGTACTTC
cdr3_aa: CASSPGLKETQYF

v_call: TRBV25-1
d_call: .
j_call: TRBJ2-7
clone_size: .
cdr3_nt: TGTGCCAGCAGTGAAGGGGGGTTCCACCCTTACGAGCAGTACTTC
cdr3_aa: CASSEGGFHPYEQYF

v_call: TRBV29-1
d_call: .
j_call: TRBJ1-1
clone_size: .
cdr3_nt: TGCAGCGTTGGGGCCGATACTGAAGCTTTCTTT
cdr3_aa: CSVGADTEAFF

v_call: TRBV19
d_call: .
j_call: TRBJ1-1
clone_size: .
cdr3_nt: TGTGCCAGTAGTAGGGGGAGAGGTGAAGCTTTCTTT
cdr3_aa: CASSRGRGEAFF

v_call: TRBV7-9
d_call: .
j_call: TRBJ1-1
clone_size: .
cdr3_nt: TGTGCCAGCAGCTTACAGACTGAAGCTTTCTTT
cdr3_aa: CASSLQTEAFF

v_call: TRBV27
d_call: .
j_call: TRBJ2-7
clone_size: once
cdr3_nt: TGTGCCAGCAGTGACTACCAGGGGACACCCTCCTACGAGCAGTACTTC
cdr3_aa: CASSDYQGTPSYEQYF

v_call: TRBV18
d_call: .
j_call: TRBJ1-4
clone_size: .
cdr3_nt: TGTGCCAGCTCCTCAGGAGCGGGGAGATCACAAAAACTGTTTTTT
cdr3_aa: CASSSGAGRSQKLFF

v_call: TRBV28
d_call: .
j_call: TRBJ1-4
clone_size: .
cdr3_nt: TGTGCCAGCAGTCCCGACAGCTGGATTAATGAAAAACTGTTTTTT
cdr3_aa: CASSPDSWINEKLFF

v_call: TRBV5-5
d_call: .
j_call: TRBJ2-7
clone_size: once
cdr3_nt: TGTGCCAGCAGCTTGGGTGTTAGCTCCTACGAGCAGTACTTC
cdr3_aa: CASSLGVSSYEQYF

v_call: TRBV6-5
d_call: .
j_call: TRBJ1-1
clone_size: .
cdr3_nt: TGTGCCAGCAGTCTTTCCAGGGGTACGAACACTGAAGCTTTCTTT
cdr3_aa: CASSLSRGTNTEAFF

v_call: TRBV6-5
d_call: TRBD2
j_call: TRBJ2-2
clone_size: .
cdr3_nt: TGTGCCAGCAGTTACCGGGCTAGCGGGGGGACCGGGGAGCTGTTTTTT
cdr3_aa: CASSYRASGGTGELFF

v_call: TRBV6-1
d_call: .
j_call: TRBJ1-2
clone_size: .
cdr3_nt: TGTGCCAGCAGTGGAAGGGTGGGGGCAGCTTTATGGCTACACCCATTC
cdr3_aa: CASSGRVGAALWLHPF

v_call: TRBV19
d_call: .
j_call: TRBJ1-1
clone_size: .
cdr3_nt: TGTGCCAGTAGTATAGATGGGATCAACACTGAAGCTTTCTTT
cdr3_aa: CASSIDGINTEAFF

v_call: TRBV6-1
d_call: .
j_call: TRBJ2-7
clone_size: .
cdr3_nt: TGTGCCAGCAGAGCGATCTACGAGCAGTACTTC
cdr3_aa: CASRAIYEQYF

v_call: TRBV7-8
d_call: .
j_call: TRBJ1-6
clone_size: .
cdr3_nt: TGTGCCAGCAGCTTGGGGGGACCGATGGACAATTCACCCCTCCACTTT
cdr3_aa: CASSLGGPMDNSPLHF

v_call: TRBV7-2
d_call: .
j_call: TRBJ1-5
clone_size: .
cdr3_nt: TGTGCCAGCAGCTTAGAACAGAATCAGCCCCAGCATTTT
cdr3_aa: CASSLEQNQPQHF

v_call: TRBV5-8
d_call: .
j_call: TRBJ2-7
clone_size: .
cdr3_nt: TGTGCCAGCAGCTTGGCCGGCCGCCATTACGAGCAGTACTTC
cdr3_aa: CASSLAGRHYEQYF

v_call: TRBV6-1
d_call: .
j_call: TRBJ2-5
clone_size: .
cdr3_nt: TGTGCCAGCAGTTCAAAGAGCGGGTTTGGGGAGACCCAGTACTTC
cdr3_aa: CASSSKSGFGETQYF

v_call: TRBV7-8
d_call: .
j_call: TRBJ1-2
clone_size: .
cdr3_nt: TGTGCCAGCAGCTCCATATCCCGAGACTATGGCTACACCTTC
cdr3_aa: CASSSISRDYGYTF

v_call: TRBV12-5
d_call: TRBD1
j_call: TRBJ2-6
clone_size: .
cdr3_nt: TGTGCTAGTGGTAAACCCCGGGACAGGTACTTCGTCCTGACTTTC
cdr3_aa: CASGKPRDRYFVLTF

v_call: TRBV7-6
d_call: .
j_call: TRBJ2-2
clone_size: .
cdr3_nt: TGTGCCAGCAGCTTATTGGGAGCGGGCAGCACCGGGGAGCTGTTTTTT
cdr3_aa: CASSLLGAGSTGELFF

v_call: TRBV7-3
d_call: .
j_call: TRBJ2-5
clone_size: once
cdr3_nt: TGTGCCAGCGGGGAGGGGGTCGGAGAGACCCAGTACTTC
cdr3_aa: CASGEGVGETQYF

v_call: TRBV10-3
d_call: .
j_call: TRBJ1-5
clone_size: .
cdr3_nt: TGTGCCATCAGTGAGTCGGGGGATCAGCCCCAGCATTTT
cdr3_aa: CAISESGDQPQHF

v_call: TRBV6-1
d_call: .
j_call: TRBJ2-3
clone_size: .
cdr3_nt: TGTGCCAGCAGAGAACCGGGACGGAGCACAGATACGCAGTATTTT
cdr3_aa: CASREPGRSTDTQYF

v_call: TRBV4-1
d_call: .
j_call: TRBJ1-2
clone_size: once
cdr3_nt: TGCGCCAGCAGCCAAGAAGGGCAACAGATCGGCGGCTACACCTTC
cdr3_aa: CASSQEGQQIGGYTF

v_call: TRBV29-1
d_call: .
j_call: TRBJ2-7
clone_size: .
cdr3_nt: TGCAGCGTTGAAGAGGGACGAGACGCTGAGCAGTACTTC
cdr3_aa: CSVEEGRDAEQYF